These 29 T cell receptor beta chains were all obtained from the same sample, sequenced in a study of blood T cells in healthy people across ages. Through a sample-barcoded 5' primer and a J-beta primer mix, a second PCR was run for roughly 6 to 12 cycles. MiXCR, run by TCRdb on the 5' RACE reads, gives a single entry per CDR3 protein. The data show 1.8 million or so distinct CDR3 sequences, about 39% seen once. Sequenced input: blood. These receptors originate from a human donor in good health.

In this sample, this clonotype turned up a few times. The J gene is TRBJ1-1, the V gene TRBV10-3, with a weak D call TRBD1 (6 bases). The CDR3 sequence is 15 residues long. V was pared by 0 bases and J by 1 base, with 9 bases between. Looked up from germline, CDR1 is ENHRY and CDR2 is SYGVKD. In DNA, the CDR3 is TGTGCCATCAGTGAGTCCCTGACAGGGAACACTGAAGCTTTCTTT. The encoded protein is CAISESLTGNTEAFF.

The sample holds a few counts of this clonotype. The rearrangement joins TRBV9 to TRBJ2-5; D unresolved. Germline values: CDR1 SGDLS, CDR2 YYNGEE. This CDR3 has 13 amino acids. Trimming shortened V by 2 bases and J by 5 bases, and 10 bases separated the two germline ends. The CDR3 DNA is TGTGCCAGCAGCGTCGGCAGTTTGGAGACCCAGTACTTC. Protein product: CASSVGSLETQYF.

This clonotype was detected many times. This chain connects TRBV12-3 or TRBV12-4 to TRBJ1-4; 7 nucleotides line up with TRBD1. V lost 5 bases and J lost 6; bases outside the gene matches: 12. The CDR3 is 16 amino acids. The CDR3 DNA reads TGTGCCAGCAGTCCCACAGGGGATGGTACGGATGAAAAACTGTTTTTT. As protein: CASSPTGDGTDEKLFF.

The chain employs TRBV4-2 and TRBJ2-5; D not certain. V gave up 2 bases and J gave up 4 bases, with 11 bases separating them. The CDR3 contains 14 residues. Germline V gene data show CDR1 as LGHNA and CDR2 as YNFKEQ. CDR3 sequence (DNA): TGTGCCAGCAGCCAACCACTGACGGGAGAGACCCAGTACTTC. This gives the protein CASSQPLTGETQYF.

There are a few counts of this clonotype. The chain has TRBV28 and TRBJ2-1; 12 bases line up with TRBD2. Germline trimming cut 6 bases from V and 8 bases from J; bases unmatched to any gene: 8. CDR3 length equals 15 residues. Germline V lookup: CDR1 MDHEN, CDR2 SYDVKM. CDR3 coding DNA: TGTGCCAGCAGACCCGCGTCTAGCGGGGGGGATGAGCAGTTCTTC. Its translation is CASRPASSGGDEQFF. Supplemented by reference TRBV28 and TRBJ2-1, the full variable domain reads DVKVTQSSRYLVKRTGEKVFLECVQDMDHENMFWYRQDPGLGLRLIYFSYDVKMKEKGDIPEGYSVSREKKERFSLILESASTNQTSMYLCASRPASSGGDEQFFGPGTRLTVL.

The V call is TRBV7-8, the J call TRBJ2-6; D is unclear. The CDR3 is 15 residues long. The germline V and J ends were trimmed by 7 bases and 3 bases, with 13 bases remaining between them. Per germline, CDR1 SGHVS and CDR2 FQNEAQ. CDR3 loop: CASNPPFFGANVLTF. The DNA for the CDR3 is TGTGCCAGCAATCCCCCCTTTTTTGGGGCCAACGTCCTGACTTTC. Drawing the rest from reference TRBV7-8 and TRBJ2-6, the complete variable domain is GAGVSQSPRYKVAKRGQDVALRCDPISGHVSLFWYQQALGQGPEFLTYFQNEAQLDKSGLPSDRFFAERPEGSVSTLKIQRTQQEDSAVYLCASNPPFFGANVLTFGAGSRLTVL.

This chain uses TRBV19 with TRBJ1-2; the D is unclear. The V end lost 3 bases, the J end lost 0 bases, and 17 bases lay between the germline ends. The CDR3 is 17 amino acids. The germline V gene encodes CDR1 LNHDA and CDR2 SQIVND (reference sequence). CDR3 nucleotide sequence: TGTGCCAGTAGTATTTGGACTGTTGATACAGCTAACTATGGCTACACCTTC. This gives the protein CASSIWTVDTANYGYTF.

This clonotype has a handful of counts. This chain connects TRBV6-1 to TRBJ1-2; 8 nucleotides align to TRBD1. Germline trimming cut 10 bases from V and 8 bases from J; bases unmatched to any gene: 6. The CDR3 spans 11 residues. Germline CDR1 and CDR2: MNHNS and SASEGT. This CDR3 is CATSGGEGYTF. The DNA for the CDR3 is TGTGCCACCTCAGGGGGCGAGGGCTACACCTTC.

This clonotype was observed a single time. At one of its ends the junction is not consistent with the germline gene, which may arise from a read error. The V call is TRBV12-3 or TRBV12-4, the J call TRBJ2-3, with D maybe TRBD1 (6 bases). CDR3 size: 14 residues. CDR3 amino acids: CASSWTENTDTQYF. For the CDR3, the DNA is TGTGCCAGCAGTTGGACAGAGAACACAGATACGCAATATTTT.

The J gene is TRBJ1-1, the V gene TRBV7-3; D unclear. Between the trimmed V and J ends, which lost 5 bases and 2 bases, there was a span of 9 bases. This CDR3 comprises 13 residues. CDR1 is SGHTA, CDR2 FQGTGA, per germline. Here the CDR3 DNA reads TGTGCCAGCAGCCCTCAACACAACACTGAAGCTTTCTTT. It encodes CASSPQHNTEAFF.

V is TRBV4-1 and J is TRBJ2-7, with D possibly TRBD2 on 6 matching bases. CDR3 length: 17 residues. CDR1 is MGHRA and CDR2 is YSYEKL in the germline V gene. Trimming removed 0 bases from V and 0 bases from J, with 15 bases in between. The CDR3 DNA sequence: TGCGCCAGCAGCCAAGATCGAGTGGGCGGGGTCTCCTACGAGCAGTACTTC. Translated: CASSQDRVGGVSYEQYF.

The chain is built from TRBV2 and TRBJ2-3, with TRBD2 identical over 10 bases. Per the germline V gene, CDR1 is SNHLY and CDR2 is FYNNEI. There are 16 residues in the CDR3. V trimming: 2 bases; J trimming: 4 bases; junction bases outside the gene matches: 6. The CDR3 DNA is TGTGCCAGCAGTGAATCCCAGCGGGGGGGCCCAGATACGCAGTATTTT. It is translated as CASSESQRGGPDTQYF.

The V and J genes are TRBV20-1 and TRBJ2-5; weak D call: TRBD1 (5 bases). The V and J ends lost 3 bases and 4 bases respectively, with 12 bases between them. The germline V gene encodes CDR1 DFQATT and CDR2 SNEGSKA (reference sequence). This CDR3 contains 13 residues. CDR3 in DNA: TGCAGTGCTAGCGACCCCCAGGGAGAGACCCAGTACTTC. Translating it yields CSASDPQGETQYF.

The chain links TRBV6-5 to TRBJ1-2; D gene unclear. V was trimmed by 7 bases and J by 8 bases, leaving 17 bases between them. The germline gives CDR1 MNHEY, CDR2 SVGAGI. This CDR3 comprises 13 residues. In nucleotides, the CDR3 is TGTGCCAGCATGCGGACGGGTTTCGTCGGCTACACCTTC. Its translation is CASMRTGFVGYTF.

The V and J genes are TRBV13 and TRBJ1-1; D gene ambiguous. Germline V gene data show CDR1 as PRHDT and CDR2 as FYEKMQ (reference sequence). The V and J ends lost 6 bases and 4 bases respectively, with 12 bases between them. The CDR3 has 13 amino acids. CDR3 sequence reads: CASSYTARTEAFF. The CDR3, as DNA: TGTGCCAGCAGTTACACAGCCCGCACTGAAGCTTTCTTT.

The table lists this clonotype with a few counts. J is TRBJ2-3 and V is TRBV24-1; D possibly corresponds to TRBD1 (6 bases). Trimming removed 2 bases at V and 0 bases at J, with 8 bases between. The germline V gene encodes CDR1 KGHDR and CDR2 SFDVKD. The CDR3 is 15 residues long. CDR3 sequence (DNA): TGTGCCACCAGTGATTACAGGGATAGCACAGATACGCAGTATTTT. Protein sequence: CATSDYRDSTDTQYF.

V and J are TRBV12-3 or TRBV12-4 and TRBJ1-4; no definite D call. Trimming took 6 bases from V and 5 from J, leaving 13 bases between them. The CDR3 loop spans 14 amino acids. CDR3 loop: CASRPTTINEKLFF. The CDR3, as DNA: TGTGCCAGCAGGCCCACCACCATAAATGAAAAACTGTTTTTT.

A remark on this clonotype: An end of the junction differs from the germline gene, which may be a read error. This sequence joins TRBV12-3 or TRBV12-4 and TRBJ1-2; maybe TRBD1 (5 bases). CDR3 length: 14 residues. As DNA, the CDR3 is TGTGCCAGCAGTTTTGATCGGGGGGACTATGACTACACCTTC. Protein sequence: CASSFDRGDYDYTF.

This clonotype was counted a single time. The rearrangement joins TRBV18 to TRBJ2-5; 8 bases fit TRBD2. V gave up 5 bases and J gave up 0 bases; unmatched junction bases: 14. CDR3 size: 18 residues. Germline lookup yields CDR1 KGHSH and CDR2 LQKENI. CDR3 sequence reads: CASSSTIESGGNQETQYF. The CDR3 nucleotides are TGTGCCAGCTCATCCACGATCGAGAGCGGGGGCAACCAAGAGACCCAGTACTTC.

The gene calls are TRBV7-2 and TRBJ1-2; TRBD1 matches 9 bases. From germline, CDR1 is SGHTA and CDR2 FQGNSA. The CDR3 is made up of 15 amino acids. Trimming took 2 bases from V and 4 from J; bases not matched to a gene: 5. CDR3 loop: CASSLTATGGYGYTF. DNA for the CDR3: TGTGCCAGCAGCTTAACGGCGACAGGGGGCTATGGCTACACCTTC.

The chain employs TRBV11-1 and TRBJ2-1, with D possibly called TRBD1 or TRBD2 (6 bases each). The germline V gene has CDR1 SGHAT and CDR2 FQDESV (reference sequence). V dropped 5 bases and J dropped 9 bases, with 17 bases sitting between them. This CDR3 is 14 amino acids long. CDR3 nucleotides: TGTGCCAGCAGCCCCGCGGAGGGGGTCACTGAGCAGTTCTTC. Translating it yields CASSPAEGVTEQFF. The whole variable domain, remainder taken from reference TRBV11-1 and TRBJ2-1, is EAEVAQSPRYKITEKSQAVAFWCDPISGHATLYWYRQILGQGPELLVQFQDESVVDDSQLPKDRFSAERLKGVDSTLKIQPAELGDSAMYLCASSPAEGVTEQFFGPGTRLTVL.

This clonotype occurred a few times. The chain employs TRBV20-1 and TRBJ2-5; weak D call: TRBD1 (6 bases). The CDR3 has 12 residues. Per the germline V gene, CDR1 is DFQATT and CDR2 is SNEGSKA (reference sequence). Trimming removed 5 bases from V and 5 bases from J, with 12 bases in between. The CDR3 loop reads CSAPGVWETQYF. The CDR3 region has the DNA TGCAGTGCTCCAGGGGTATGGGAGACCCAGTACTTC.

The chain carries TRBV5-1 and TRBJ2-3; D perhaps matches TRBD2 (7 bases). V was trimmed by 4 bases and J by 4 bases, leaving 19 bases between them. CDR1 is SGHRS, CDR2 YFSETQ, per germline. The CDR3 spans 16 residues. CDR3 protein: CASSGGRGGGADTQYF. The CDR3 DNA reads TGCGCCAGCAGCGGAGGCAGAGGGGGGGGTGCAGATACGCAGTATTTT.

This clonotype has just a few counts. The CDR3 loop reads CASSLGVRGTGELFF. The CDR3 DNA is TGTGCCAGCAGTTTAGGGGTACGGGGAACCGGGGAGCTGTTTTTT. This chain connects TRBV12-3 or TRBV12-4 to TRBJ2-2; D perhaps matches TRBD2 (5 bases). The germline V and J ends were trimmed by 1 base and 5 bases, with 11 bases remaining between them. The CDR3 covers 15 residues.

This clonotype was seen a few times. V usage is TRBV7-2 and J usage is TRBJ1-2; possibly TRBD1 for D (5 bases). V gave up 7 bases and J gave up 8 bases, with 17 bases separating them. CDR1 and CDR2 from the germline V gene are SGHTA and FQGNSA. The CDR3 is 13 amino acids. CDR3 loop: CASTQASRTGYTF. CDR3 nucleotides: TGTGCCAGCACACAGGCCTCCCGTACGGGCTACACCTTC. The whole variable domain, filled in from reference TRBV7-2 and TRBJ1-2, reads GAGVSQSPSNKVTEKGKDVELRCDPISGHTALYWYRQSLGQGLEFLIYFQGNSAPDKSGLPSDRFSAERTGGSVSTLTIQRTQQEDSAVYLCASTQASRTGYTFGSGTRLTVV.

This clonotype was observed a few times. The rearrangement uses TRBV2 and TRBJ2-1; 10 nucleotides line up with TRBD1. This CDR3 has 15 amino acids. Trimming cost V 5 bases and J 8 bases; bases outside gene matches: 9. CDR1 and CDR2 (germline): SNHLY, FYNNEI. The CDR3 loop is CASSNRDRGFDEQFF. In DNA form, the CDR3 reads TGTGCCAGCAGTAATAGGGACAGGGGTTTCGATGAGCAGTTCTTC.

The CDR3 sequence: CASSSRARETQYF. The CDR3 nucleotides read TGTGCCAGCAGCTCCAGGGCTAGAGAGACCCAGTACTTC. The V and J genes are TRBV11-1 and TRBJ2-5; tentatively, D is TRBD1 (5 bases). CDR1 is SGHAT, CDR2 FQDESV, per germline (reference sequence). Between the trimmed V and J ends, which lost 4 bases and 4 bases, there was a span of 10 bases. CDR3 size: 13 residues.

The V call is TRBV20-1, the J call TRBJ2-7, with a weak D call TRBD2 (5 bases). Germline lookup yields CDR1 DFQATT and CDR2 SNEGSKA (reference sequence). The V end was cut by 5 bases, the J end by 4 bases, with 18 bases between. This CDR3 comprises 14 residues. For the CDR3, the DNA is TGCAGTGCTTTGCGACCCGGGGTTCAGTACGAGCAGTACTTC. Protein sequence: CSALRPGVQYEQYF.

The J gene is TRBJ1-5, the V gene TRBV10-3, with 12 bases lining up with TRBD1. Trimming removed 6 bases from V and 5 bases from J; junction bases left unmatched: 5. The CDR3 is made up of 15 amino acids. Germline V gives CDR1 ENHRY, CDR2 SYGVKD. The CDR3 DNA reads TGTGCCATCAGGGGGACAGGGGGCCCAGATCAGCCCCAGCATTTT. Its protein product is CAIRGTGGPDQPQHF.